This T cell receptor (beta chain) appears in the sequencing data of a study of blood T cell repertoires in COVID-19. Study context: T cells, B-cell-depleted T cells, or PBMCs provided the cDNA or gDNA that served as material.

Patients at the Seattle site were enrolled during active infection and followed longitudinally. V gave up 6 bases and J gave up 0 bases, with 6 bases separating them. CDR3 size: 14 residues. Germline CDR1 is SNHLY and CDR2 is FYNNEI. Under the authors' procedure: The assay estimated nucleated cells by amplifying reference gene primers. The table came from immunoSEQ multiplex PCR; TCRdb's copy has only in-frame clones and leaves some out. V and J calls and clone size are given by that table; D and trimming were obtained from the DNA. Among 250,000 to 300,000 clones listed, 85% to 90% were seen once. Sequenced: peripheral blood. The chain couples TRBV2 to TRBJ1-6, with unresolved D. The TCR originated in a woman aged 60-70 years with COVID-19, enrolled during active disease. The CDR3: CASRDYSYNSPLHF. Here the CDR3 DNA reads TGTGCCAGCAGAGACTACTCCTATAATTCACCCCTCCACTTT. The full variable domain, with the rest looked up from reference TRBV2 and TRBJ1-6, is EPEVTQTPSHQVTQMGQEVILRCVPISNHLYFYWYRQILGQKVEFLVSFYNNEISEKSEIFDDQFSVERPDGSNFTLKIRSTKLEDSAMYFCASRDYSYNSPLHFGNGTRLTVT.